The 28 T cell receptor beta chains presented below share a single source sample, sequenced in a study of blood T cell repertoires in COVID-19. Here immunoSEQ multiplex PCR was the method, and the copy in TCRdb shows in-frame clones only, minus some. The table shows about 110,000 clones, with over 75% occurring only once. Specimen: peripheral blood. The receptor source for this set is a woman older than 75 with active or convalescent COVID-19.

J is TRBJ2-7 and V is TRBV10-2; D possibly corresponds to TRBD2 (6 bases). Per the germline V gene, CDR1 is WSHSY and CDR2 is SAAADI. This CDR3 spans 12 amino acids. V was pared by 8 bases and J by 0 bases, with 8 bases between. The CDR3 sequence: CASGRSSYEQYF. In DNA form, the CDR3 reads TGCGCCAGCGGGAGGTCCTCCTACGAGCAGTACTTC.

This clone was counted only a few times. The V call is TRBV3-1 (or the pseudogene TRBV3-2), the J call TRBJ2-7; a possible D gene is TRBD1 (5 bases). The CDR3 totals 12 residues. V lost 1 base, J lost 9 bases, and 10 bases lay in between. Germline-derived CDR1 and CDR2 are LGHDT and YNNKEL (reference sequence). CDR3 coding DNA: TGTGCCAGCAGCCAAGCTTCTCAGGGGCAGTACTTC. It specifies CASSQASQGQYF.

The J gene is TRBJ1-1, the V gene TRBV15; weak D call: TRBD1 (6 bases). The CDR3 runs 14 residues. The ends were cut back, 0 bases at V and 8 bases at J, with 13 bases in the middle. Germline-derived CDR1 and CDR2 are LNHNV and YYDKDF (reference sequence). The CDR3 loop reads CATSRDGPGVEAFF. CDR3 sequence (DNA): TGTGCCACCAGCAGAGATGGTCCAGGGGTGGAAGCTTTCTTT.

The chain uses TRBV4-2 and TRBJ1-4; 8 bases are shared with TRBD1. V was clipped by 2 bases and J by 4 bases; unmatched bases: 12. The CDR3 sequence is 18 residues long. Germline V gene sequence: CDR1 LGHNA, CDR2 YNFKEQ. The CDR3 sequence is CASSQPHPRDRNNEKLFF. The CDR3 bases are TGTGCCAGCAGCCAACCTCACCCCAGGGACAGGAATAATGAAAAACTGTTTTTT.

The gene calls are TRBV21-1 and TRBJ2-2; the DNA was not compared with TRBD1, the D call given in the table. TRBV21-1 counts as a pseudogene. The CDR3 has 15 residues. The CDR3 DNA follows: TGTGCCAGCAGCCTACGGGACAGCGAAACCGGGGAGCTGTTTTTT. Amino acid sequence: CASSLRDSETGELFF.

This clone was seen only once. The chain links TRBV29-1 to TRBJ1-1, with D unresolved. Germline-derived CDR1 and CDR2 are SQVTM and ANQGSEA. The CDR3 extends over 17 amino acids. The V and J ends lost 1 base and 5 bases respectively, with 23 bases between them. The CDR3 here is CSVEVYGGGALGTEAFF. The CDR3 nucleotides are TGCAGCGTTGAAGTCTATGGTGGAGGCGCCCTGGGGACTGAAGCTTTCTTT.

The rearrangement links TRBV2 to TRBJ2-5; no definite D call. Trimming pared 4 bases from V and 4 bases from J, leaving 13 bases between. The CDR3 spans 14 residues. In germline, CDR1 is SNHLY, CDR2 FYNNEI. DNA of the CDR3: TGTGCCAGCAGTGTACCGACTCTCGGAGAGACCCAGTACTTC. Translating it yields CASSVPTLGETQYF. Looking up the rest from reference TRBV2 and TRBJ2-5 gives the full variable domain: EPEVTQTPSHQVTQMGQEVILRCVPISNHLYFYWYRQILGQKVEFLVSFYNNEISEKSEIFDDQFSVERPDGSNFTLKIRSTKLEDSAMYFCASSVPTLGETQYFGPGTRLLVL.

V usage is TRBV28 and J usage is TRBJ2-1; 8 bases fit TRBD2. Germline values: CDR1 MDHEN, CDR2 SYDVKM. Trimming cost V 4 bases and J 9 bases; bases outside gene matches: 11. The CDR3 runs to 15 residues. As DNA, the CDR3 is TGTGCCAGCAGTTCGACCGGGACTAGTTCCACTGAGCAGTTCTTC. It encodes CASSSTGTSSTEQFF.

The V gene is TRBV19, the J gene TRBJ1-5, with 9 bases identical to TRBD1. The V segment lost 4 bases and the J segment 4 bases; nucleotides outside the gene matches: 2. Germline-derived CDR1 and CDR2 are LNHDA and SQIVND (reference sequence). The CDR3 runs to 14 residues. CDR3 nucleotide sequence: TGTGCCAGTAGTAGGGACAGGGTGAATCAGCCCCAGCATTTT. It specifies CASSRDRVNQPQHF.

This rearrangement joins TRBV6-6 to TRBJ1-2, with TRBD1 identical over 9 bases. The CDR3 length is 13 residues. Germline-derived CDR1 and CDR2 are MNHNY and SVGAGI (reference sequence). V shed 6 bases, J shed 6 bases, and the junction held 5 bases outside the gene matches. Here the CDR3 reads CASSRDRANGYTF. The CDR3 coding sequence is TGTGCCAGCAGCCGGGACAGGGCAAATGGCTACACCTTC.

The chain employs TRBV5-1 and TRBJ2-2; a possible D gene is TRBD2 (5 bases). In germline, CDR1 is SGHRS, CDR2 YFSETQ. The CDR3 loop spans 14 amino acids. Trimming took 7 bases from V and 0 from J, leaving 10 bases between them. CDR3 DNA: TGCGCCAGCCGGACTCGAACGAACACCGGGGAGCTGTTTTTT. This codes for CASRTRTNTGELFF.

This rearrangement joins TRBV5-4 to TRBJ2-1; 13 positions match TRBD2. Germline CDR1 SGHNT, CDR2 YYREEE (reference sequence). The CDR3 is 17 residues long. The V and J ends lost 0 bases and 9 bases, in that order; junction bases with no gene match: 9. The CDR3 bases are TGTGCCAGCAGCTTGGGCGGAGGGACTAGCGGGATGATTGAGCAGTTCTTC. Amino acid sequence: CASSLGGGTSGMIEQFF.

The chain carries TRBV5-1 and TRBJ1-1; D is undetermined. CDR3 size: 12 residues. The V and J ends lost 1 base and 5 bases respectively, with 6 bases between them. Germline assignment: CDR1 SGHRS and CDR2 YFSETQ. CDR3 coding DNA: TGCGCCAGCAGCTTGTCAAAAACTGAAGCTTTCTTT. This sequence encodes CASSLSKTEAFF.

This chain joins TRBV6-6 and TRBJ2-3; D is perhaps TRBD2 (5 bases). The V and J ends lost 8 bases and 1 base respectively, with 10 bases between them. This CDR3 spans 13 amino acids. Germline V CDR1 and CDR2: MNHNY, SVGAGI (reference sequence). CDR3 protein: CASQEDGTDTQYF. CDR3 nucleotide sequence: TGTGCCAGCCAGGAGGACGGCACAGATACGCAGTATTTT.

This chain connects TRBV4-2 to TRBJ2-7; 8 positions match TRBD1. The V gene end was trimmed by 5 bases and the J gene end by 5 bases; junction bases not matched to a gene: 8. The CDR3 is 14 amino acids. Germline assignment: CDR1 LGHNA and CDR2 YNFKEQ. The CDR3 spells CASSLTGGNNEQYF. CDR3 bases: TGTGCCAGCAGCTTAACAGGGGGAAACAACGAGCAGTACTTC.

The J gene is TRBJ2-3, the V gene TRBV11-2, with D maybe TRBD2 (5 bases). This CDR3 contains 15 residues. The germline gives CDR1 SGHAT, CDR2 FQNNGV. V was pared by 0 bases and J by 1 base, with 8 bases between. CDR3 sequence: CASSLEAGGTDTQYF. CDR3 bases: TGTGCCAGCAGCTTAGAGGCGGGTGGCACAGATACGCAGTATTTT.

In nucleotides, the CDR3 is TGTGCCAGCAGCTTGGGGCTCTCCTGGACAGGGGAAGAGACCCAGTACTTC. Translating gives CASSLGLSWTGEETQYF. V and J are TRBV7-6 and TRBJ2-5, with TRBD1 matching over 9 bases. CDR1 is SGHVS, CDR2 FNYEAQ, per germline. Unmatched junction bases numbered 11, after V lost 3 bases and J lost 3 bases. This CDR3 region has 17 residues.

This sequence joins TRBV4-2 and TRBJ2-7; 9 positions match TRBD2. V gave up 0 bases and J gave up 2 bases; unmatched junction bases: 5. Per germline, CDR1 LGHNA and CDR2 YNFKEQ. The CDR3 has 16 residues. CDR3: CASSQDLTSGAYEQYF. CDR3 nucleotide sequence: TGTGCCAGCAGCCAAGATCTGACTAGCGGAGCCTACGAGCAGTACTTC.

This clone was recorded once. The chain links TRBV7-9 to TRBJ2-7, with 10 bases matching TRBD2. The V gene end was trimmed by 6 bases and the J gene end by 4 bases; junction bases not matched to a gene: 9. CDR3 length: 15 amino acids. Germline values: CDR1 SEHNR, CDR2 FQNEAQ (reference sequence). The CDR3, as DNA: TGTGCCAGCAGTACTCTAGCGGGAGTTGAATACGAGCAGTACTTC. Its translation: CASSTLAGVEYEQYF.

The gene calls are TRBV5-1 and TRBJ2-7, with D unresolved. The V end was cut by 4 bases, the J end by 2 bases, with 16 bases between. The CDR3 loop spans 15 amino acids. In germline, CDR1 is SGHRS, CDR2 YFSETQ. The CDR3 sequence: CASSPTPEKTYEQYF. CDR3 DNA: TGCGCCAGCAGCCCGACACCCGAGAAGACCTACGAGCAGTACTTC.

CDR3 nucleotides: TGCGCCAGCAGCCGGGGACAGGCGGTCACCGGGGAGCTGTTTTTT. It yields the protein CASSRGQAVTGELFF. This sequence joins TRBV5-1 and TRBJ2-2; 8 bases are a match to TRBD1. The junction had 6 bases not matched to a gene; V was cut back by 4 bases and J by 4 bases. The CDR3 contains 15 residues. Germline assignment: CDR1 SGHRS and CDR2 YFSETQ. Full variable domain (missing parts from reference TRBV5-1 and TRBJ2-2): KAGVTQTPRYLIKTRGQQVTLSCSPISGHRSVSWYQQTPGQGLQFLFEYFSETQRNKGNFPGRFSGRQFSNSRSEMNVSTLELGDSALYLCASSRGQAVTGELFFGEGSRLTVL.

This clone turned up a few times. The chain uses TRBV4-3 and TRBJ1-3, with D perhaps TRBD1 (6 bases). The CDR3 is made up of 16 amino acids. CDR1 LGHNA and CDR2 YSLEER come from the germline V gene. Deletions cut 4 bases from V and 1 base from J, with 14 bases between. Here the CDR3 DNA reads TGCGCCAGCAGCCGCCTCATAGGGGGTTCTGGAAACACCATATATTTT. It is translated as CASSRLIGGSGNTIYF.

This chain uses TRBV5-1 with TRBJ1-2; the match to TRBD1 covers 8 bases. Germline-derived CDR1 and CDR2 are SGHRS and YFSETQ. The CDR3 sequence is 13 residues long. Trimming at V came to 4 bases and at J to 7 bases, leaving 6 bases not matched to a gene. DNA for the CDR3: TGCGCCAGCAGCCCGGGACAGGAGGCTGGCTACACCTTC. Translated: CASSPGQEAGYTF.

The CDR3 DNA sequence: TGTGCCAGCAATCTAGGGCAGGGCGCCGATGGCTACACCTTC. It codes for CASNLGQGADGYTF. The rearrangement uses TRBV28 and TRBJ1-2; tentative D call: TRBD1 (5 bases). The CDR3 is made up of 14 amino acids. Germline loops: CDR1 MDHEN, CDR2 SYDVKM. V lost 7 bases and J 6 bases, leaving 18 bases between the germline ends.

Note on this clone: A much larger clone differs by one base, so this may be a read error. The CDR3 reads CASSLGENQPQHF. CDR3 bases: TGTGCCAGCAGCTTAGGAGAGAATCAGCCCCAGCATTTT. The chain is built from TRBV11-2 and TRBJ1-5; D remains unclear. The CDR3 sequence is 13 residues long. In germline, CDR1 is SGHAT, CDR2 FQNNGV. V lost 1 base and J 4 bases, leaving 5 bases between the germline ends.

This chain uses TRBV4-1 with TRBJ2-1, with 7 positions matching TRBD1. CDR1 is MGHRA, CDR2 YSYEKL, per germline. V lost 4 bases and J lost 5; bases outside the gene matches: 14. This CDR3 has 17 amino acids. The chain's CDR3 is CASSLQWAGGTNNEQFF. CDR3 in DNA: TGCGCCAGCAGCCTCCAATGGGCAGGGGGAACCAACAATGAGCAGTTCTTC.

The chain recombines TRBV19 with TRBJ2-2; 9 nucleotides match TRBD1. From germline, CDR1 is LNHDA and CDR2 SQIVND (reference sequence). V was pared by 5 bases and J by 4 bases, with 11 bases of the junction left unmatched. The CDR3 loop spans 17 amino acids. The CDR3: CASSSGDRAFGTGELFF. CDR3 DNA sequence: TGTGCCAGTAGTTCGGGGGACAGGGCGTTTGGCACCGGGGAGCTGTTTTTT.

This rearrangement joins TRBV7-2 to TRBJ1-1; no definite D call. This CDR3 contains 12 residues. Germline V gene data show CDR1 as SGHTA and CDR2 as FQGNSA. V was cut by 1 base and J by 11 bases, with 11 bases left in between. CDR3 amino acids: CASSLGRGNAFF. As DNA, the CDR3 is TGTGCCAGCAGCTTAGGTCGGGGTAACGCTTTCTTT.